This T cell receptor beta chain was sequenced in a study of patients and donors after allogeneic stem cell transplantation. Many counts were recorded for this clonotype. The CDR3 extends over 10 amino acids. TCRdb reanalysed the RT-PCR reads using MiXCR and keeps one entry per CDR3 protein. The top ten clones hold 6% of a sample with roughly 880,000 distinct CDR3 sequences, more than 15% of them seen once. This receptor was taken from a human donor who was either an allogeneic HSCT recipient or a stem cell or donor lymphocyte infusion donor (not recorded which). It is not recorded whose cells these are; they may come from a transplant donor. The sequenced sample was blood, either unsorted or a sorted T cell fraction (not recorded which). The chain couples TRBV12-3 or TRBV12-4 to TRBJ2-1; tentatively, D is TRBD1 or TRBD2 (5 bases each). The CDR3 is CEEGYNEQFF. As DNA, the CDR3 is TGTGAAGAGGGGTACAATGAGCAGTTCTTC.